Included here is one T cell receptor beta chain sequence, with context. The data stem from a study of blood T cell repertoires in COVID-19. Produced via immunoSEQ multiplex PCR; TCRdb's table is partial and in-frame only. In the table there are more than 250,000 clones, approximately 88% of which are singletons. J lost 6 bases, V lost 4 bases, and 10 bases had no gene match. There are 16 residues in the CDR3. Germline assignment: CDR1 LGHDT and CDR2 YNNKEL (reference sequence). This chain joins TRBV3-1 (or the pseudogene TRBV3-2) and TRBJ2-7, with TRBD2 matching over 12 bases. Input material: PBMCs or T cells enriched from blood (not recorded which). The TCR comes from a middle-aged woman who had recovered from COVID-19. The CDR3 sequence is CASSRLTSGRGGEQYF. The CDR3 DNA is TGTGCCAGCAGCCGCCTGACTAGCGGGAGAGGTGGCGAGCAGTACTTC.